Below are 19 T cell receptor beta chains sequenced from a single sample in a study of CD8+CD57+ T cells in acquired aplastic anemia. Profiles of TCR beta VDJ and CDR3 were generated from a genomic DNA template. TCRdb re-analysed the reads in MiXCR, keeping a single row per CDR3 protein. The sample carries 150,000 to 200,000 distinct CDR3 sequences, roughly 65% recorded once. Flow cytometry had shown expanded CD8+CD57+ cells in the patients chosen for sequencing. Sequencing was performed on sorted CD4+, CD8+, or CD8+CD57+ T cells (not recorded which) from PBMCs. Receptors originate from a human donor with aplastic anemia.

This clonotype has a handful of counts. The chain joins TRBV7-2 to TRBJ1-5; no reliable D call. Germline V gives CDR1 SGHTA, CDR2 FQGNSA. The length of the CDR3 is 13 residues. Between the trimmed V and J ends, which lost 0 bases and 6 bases, there was a span of 6 bases. For the CDR3, the DNA is TGTGCCAGCAGCTTAGCGCTCACTCAGCCCCAGCATTTT. Protein product: CASSLALTQPQHF.

A note on this clonotype: The junction does not match germline at one end; this may be a read error. The CDR3 nucleotides are TGTGCCAGCAGCCACGGACAGGGGAGGGCCGGGGAGCTGTTTTTT. Protein: CASSHGQGRAGELFF. The V call is TRBV5-1, the J call TRBJ2-2, with 9 bases lining up with TRBD1. Germline V gene data show CDR1 as SGHRS and CDR2 as YFSETQ. CDR3 size: 15 residues.

The rearrangement links TRBV7-8 to TRBJ1-1; D is perhaps TRBD1 (5 bases). Germline loops: CDR1 SGHVS, CDR2 FQNEAQ. V gave up 2 bases and J gave up 5 bases, with 18 bases separating them. The CDR3 consists of 16 residues. The CDR3 DNA reads as TGTGCCAGCAGCTTAAGTGTAGTGGCAGGGCGGACTGAAGCTTTCTTT. As protein: CASSLSVVAGRTEAFF.

CDR3 in amino acids: CSATGQNYGYTF. The CDR3 DNA reads as TGCAGTGCTACGGGACAGAACTATGGCTACACCTTC. The rearrangement links TRBV20-1 to TRBJ1-2; TRBD1 matches at 7 bases. CDR1 is DFQATT and CDR2 is SNEGSKA in the germline V gene (reference sequence). The trim removed 4 bases at V and 2 bases at J, leaving 1 base unmatched. The CDR3 has 12 residues.

The chain has TRBV7-9 and TRBJ1-2; D is possibly TRBD1 (5 bases). In germline, CDR1 is SEHNR, CDR2 FQNEAQ (reference sequence). Trimming left V 2 bases short and J 12 bases short, with 16 bases between. The CDR3 totals 13 residues. CDR3 sequence: CASSLFSQGVNTF. The CDR3 DNA reads as TGTGCCAGCAGCTTATTCTCCCAGGGTGTAAACACCTTC.

The CDR3 nucleotides are TGTGCCACCAGTGATTTGGGTGGTGAGCAGTTCTTC. It codes for CATSDLGGEQFF. The V and J genes are TRBV24-1 and TRBJ2-1; no firm D call. The CDR3 spans 12 residues. V was shortened by 0 bases and J by 9 bases, with 5 bases between the two germline ends. Germline V CDR1 and CDR2: KGHDR, SFDVKD.

The chain employs TRBV14 and TRBJ2-3; 7 nucleotides align to TRBD2. Germline values: CDR1 SGHDN, CDR2 FVKESK. After removal of 2 bases from V and 14 bases from J, the junction contained 10 bases not matched to a gene. This CDR3 has 13 amino acids. The DNA for the CDR3 is TGTGCCAGCAGCCAAAAAGCAGGACTAGTCTGGTATTTT. Encoded protein: CASSQKAGLVWYF.

This clonotype was detected a few times. The chain combines TRBV3-1 with TRBJ2-7; TRBD1 agrees at 10 bases. Germline CDR1 is LGHDT and CDR2 is YNNKEL (reference sequence). The CDR3 has 15 amino acids. J lost 4 bases, V lost 1 base, and 4 bases had no gene match. The CDR3 bases are TGTGCCAGCAGCCAAGGGACAGGGGGATTTTACGAGCAGTACTTC. Residues: CASSQGTGGFYEQYF.

Concerning this clonotype itself: One junction end disagrees with the germline gene, perhaps due to a read error. The V gene is TRBV5-6, the J gene TRBJ1-4; TRBD1 matches 10 bases. The germline gives CDR1 SGHDT, CDR2 YYEEEE. The CDR3 has 11 residues. The DNA for the CDR3 is TGTGCCAGCAGCTTGGGGGGGACAGGGGTTTTT. Protein: CASSLGGTGVF.

Notes on this clonotype: The conserved phenylalanine or tryptophan normally closing the CDR3 is absent here, so this likely arose from a read error. CDR3 residues: CASSLGEGSTDTQYS. CDR3 bases: TGCGCCAGCAGCTTGGGGGAGGGGAGCACAGATACGCAGTATTCT. V and J are TRBV5-1 and TRBJ2-3, with TRBD2 matching 7 bases. After removal of 0 bases from V and 0 bases from J, the junction contained 1 base not matched to a gene. This CDR3 contains 15 residues. Germline values: CDR1 SGHRS, CDR2 YFSETQ.

In its sample, this clonotype was seen many times. The CDR3 is CASSEAGLGEQFF. The CDR3 nucleotides are TGTGCCAGCAGTGAGGCAGGGCTAGGTGAGCAGTTCTTC. The J gene is TRBJ2-1, the V gene TRBV25-1; possibly TRBD1 for D (5 bases). Between the trimmed V and J ends, which lost 3 bases and 9 bases, there was a span of 12 bases. Germline V gene data show CDR1 as MGHDK and CDR2 as SYGVNS. This CDR3 has 13 amino acids. The entire variable domain, with the rest obtained from reference TRBV25-1 and TRBJ2-1, is as follows: EADIYQTPRYLVIGTGKKITLECSQTMGHDKMYWYQQDPGMELHLIHYSYGVNSTEKGDLSSESTVSRIRTEHFPLTLESARPSHTSQYLCASSEAGLGEQFFGPGTRLTVL.

The chain couples TRBV9 to TRBJ1-2; 7 positions agree with TRBD1. Germline V gene data show CDR1 as SGDLS and CDR2 as YYNGEE. This CDR3 region has 15 residues. V lost 0 bases, J lost 1 base, and 3 bases stayed unmatched. CDR3 nucleotides: TGTGCCAGCAGCGTAGAAGGGGACAGTAACTATGGCTACACCTTC. As protein: CASSVEGDSNYGYTF. Full variable domain (rest looked up from reference TRBV9 and TRBJ1-2): DSGVTQTPKHLITATGQRVTLRCSPRSGDLSVYWYQQSLDQGLQFLIQYYNGEERAKGNILERFSAQQFPDLHSELNLSSLELGDSALYFCASSVEGDSNYGYTFGSGTRLTVV.

The chain couples TRBV29-1 to TRBJ1-1, with D hard to call. Germline CDR1 reads SQVTM; CDR2 reads ANQGSEA. The V end was cut by 8 bases, the J end by 2 bases, with 15 bases between. The CDR3 is 13 residues long. The CDR3 coding sequence is TGCAGCCCGACACCTGGGGTAAACACTGAAGCTTTCTTT. Amino acid sequence: CSPTPGVNTEAFF.

The genes are TRBV7-6 and TRBJ2-5, with 11 bases lining up with TRBD2. CDR3 length: 14 amino acids. Germline loops: CDR1 SGHVS, CDR2 FNYEAQ. J gave up 8 bases and V 4 bases, and 6 bases lay outside the gene matches. This chain's CDR3 is CASSSSGGSSTQYF. The CDR3 DNA is TGTGCCAGCAGCTCTAGCGGGGGGTCAAGCACCCAGTACTTC.

The chain has TRBV20-1 and TRBJ1-3; the match to TRBD1 covers 9 bases. After removal of 1 base from V and 2 bases from J, the junction contained 0 bases not matched to a gene. Germline V gene data show CDR1 as DFQATT and CDR2 as SNEGSKA (reference sequence). The CDR3 runs to 14 residues. The DNA of the CDR3 is TGCAGTGCTAGAGGGACAGGGGCTGGAAACACCATATATTTT. Residues: CSARGTGAGNTIYF.

The rearrangement links TRBV25-1 to TRBJ1-6, with a weak D call TRBD1 (6 bases). Trimming took off 6 bases at V and 8 bases at J, with 11 bases between the two ends. The germline CDR1 and CDR2 sequences are MGHDK and SYGVNS. The CDR3 is 13 amino acids. The DNA for the CDR3 is TGTGCCAGCAGGACACAGGGATATTCACCCCTCCACTTT. As protein: CASRTQGYSPLHF.

Only a few counts were recorded for this clonotype. V is TRBV20-1 and J is TRBJ2-7; 7 bases match TRBD1. Germline values: CDR1 DFQATT, CDR2 SNEGSKA (reference sequence). The ends lost 3 bases at V and 1 base at J; junction bases unmatched: 6. The CDR3 runs to 14 residues. The CDR3 bases are TGCAGTGCTAGTGGTCCGGGACAGTCCTACGAGCAGTACTTC. Translating it yields CSASGPGQSYEQYF.

CDR3 DNA sequence: TGTGCCAGCAGCGTCTTACAGGGGGGAGACTATGGCTACACCTTC. Amino acids: CASSVLQGGDYGYTF. The chain links TRBV9 to TRBJ1-2; 8 nucleotides align to TRBD1. Germline CDR1 and CDR2: SGDLS and YYNGEE. The CDR3 has 15 residues. J gave up 3 bases and V 2 bases, and 6 bases lay outside the gene matches.

This clonotype was seen ten or more times. V is TRBV29-1 and J is TRBJ2-7, with a tentative D call TRBD1 (5 bases). The V and J ends lost 5 bases and 3 bases respectively, with 14 bases between them. CDR1 is SQVTM, CDR2 ANQGSEA, per germline. The CDR3 extends over 13 amino acids. Here the CDR3 reads CSVLIRVLYEQYF. The DNA for the CDR3 is TGCAGCGTTCTTATCAGGGTACTCTACGAGCAGTACTTC.